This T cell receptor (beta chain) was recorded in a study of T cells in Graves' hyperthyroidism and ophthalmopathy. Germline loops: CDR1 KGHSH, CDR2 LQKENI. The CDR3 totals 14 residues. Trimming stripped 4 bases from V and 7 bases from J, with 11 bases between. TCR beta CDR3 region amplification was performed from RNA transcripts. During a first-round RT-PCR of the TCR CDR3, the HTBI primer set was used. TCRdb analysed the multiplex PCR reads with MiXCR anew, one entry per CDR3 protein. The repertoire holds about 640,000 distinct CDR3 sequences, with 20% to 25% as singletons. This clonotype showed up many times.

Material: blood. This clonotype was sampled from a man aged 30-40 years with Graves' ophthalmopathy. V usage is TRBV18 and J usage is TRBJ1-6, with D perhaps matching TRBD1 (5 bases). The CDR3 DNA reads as TGTGCCAGCTCACGCAGCGAGGGGAATTCACCCCTCCACTTT. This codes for CASSRSEGNSPLHF.